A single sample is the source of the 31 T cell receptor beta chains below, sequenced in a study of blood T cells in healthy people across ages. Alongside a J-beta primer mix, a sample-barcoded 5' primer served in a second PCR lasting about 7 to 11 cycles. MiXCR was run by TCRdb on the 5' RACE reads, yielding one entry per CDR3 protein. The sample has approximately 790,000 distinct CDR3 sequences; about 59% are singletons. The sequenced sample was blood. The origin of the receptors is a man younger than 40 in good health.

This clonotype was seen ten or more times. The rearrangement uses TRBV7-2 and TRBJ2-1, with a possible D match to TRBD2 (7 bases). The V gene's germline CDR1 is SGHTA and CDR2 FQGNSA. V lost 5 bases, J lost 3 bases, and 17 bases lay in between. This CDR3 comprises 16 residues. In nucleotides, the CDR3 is TGTGCCAGCAGCCAGGAGCTCGGGGGGCTCTACAATGAGCAGTTCTTC. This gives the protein CASSQELGGLYNEQFF.

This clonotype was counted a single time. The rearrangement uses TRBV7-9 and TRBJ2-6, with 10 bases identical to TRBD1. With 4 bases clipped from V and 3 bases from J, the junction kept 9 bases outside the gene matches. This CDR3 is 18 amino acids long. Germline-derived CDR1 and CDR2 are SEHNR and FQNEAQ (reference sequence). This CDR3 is CASSSGTGVRSGANVLTF. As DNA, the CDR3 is TGTGCCAGCAGCTCCGGGACAGGGGTGAGGAGTGGGGCCAACGTCCTGACTTTC.

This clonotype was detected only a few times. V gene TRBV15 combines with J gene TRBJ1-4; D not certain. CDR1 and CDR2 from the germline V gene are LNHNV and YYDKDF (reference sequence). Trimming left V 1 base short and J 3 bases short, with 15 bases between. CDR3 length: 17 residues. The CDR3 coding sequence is TGTGCCACCAGCAGAGCCCCGGACGGATTTTCTAATGAAAAACTGTTTTTT. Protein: CATSRAPDGFSNEKLFF.

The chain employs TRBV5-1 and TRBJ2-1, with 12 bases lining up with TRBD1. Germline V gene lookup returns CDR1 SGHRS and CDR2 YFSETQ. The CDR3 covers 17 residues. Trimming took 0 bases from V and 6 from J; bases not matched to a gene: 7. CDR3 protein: CASSLARGQGAGNEQFF. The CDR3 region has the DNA TGCGCCAGCAGCTTGGCCCGGGGACAGGGGGCTGGCAATGAGCAGTTCTTC.

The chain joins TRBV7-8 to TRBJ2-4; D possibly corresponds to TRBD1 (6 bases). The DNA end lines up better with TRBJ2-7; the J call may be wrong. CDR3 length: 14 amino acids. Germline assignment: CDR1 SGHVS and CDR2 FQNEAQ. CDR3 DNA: TGTGCCAGCAGCCCAAGACAGGTTCGCCGCGAGCAGTACTTC. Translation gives CASSPRQVRREQYF.

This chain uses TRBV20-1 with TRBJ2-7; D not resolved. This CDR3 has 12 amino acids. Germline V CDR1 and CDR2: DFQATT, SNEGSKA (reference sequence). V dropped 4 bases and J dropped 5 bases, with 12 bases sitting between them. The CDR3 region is CSATNIGDEQYF. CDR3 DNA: TGCAGTGCTACTAATATAGGAGACGAGCAGTACTTC.

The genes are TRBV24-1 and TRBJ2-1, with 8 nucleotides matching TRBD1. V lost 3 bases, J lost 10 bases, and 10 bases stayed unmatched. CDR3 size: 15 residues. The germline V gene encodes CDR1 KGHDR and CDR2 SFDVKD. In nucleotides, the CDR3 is TGTGCCACCAGTGATAGGGACAGGTGGAGCGGGGAGCAGTTCTTC. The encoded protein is CATSDRDRWSGEQFF.

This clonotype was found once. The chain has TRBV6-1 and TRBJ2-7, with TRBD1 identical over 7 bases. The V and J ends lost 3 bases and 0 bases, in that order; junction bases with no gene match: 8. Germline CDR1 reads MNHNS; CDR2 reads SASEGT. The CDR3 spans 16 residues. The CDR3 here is CASSDIRQGSSYEQYF. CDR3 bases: TGTGCCAGCAGTGATATACGACAGGGAAGCTCCTACGAGCAGTACTTC.

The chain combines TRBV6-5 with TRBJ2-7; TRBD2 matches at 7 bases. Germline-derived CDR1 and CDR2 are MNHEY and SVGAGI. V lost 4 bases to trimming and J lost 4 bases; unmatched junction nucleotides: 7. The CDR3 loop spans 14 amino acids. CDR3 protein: CASSFRGGLYEQYF. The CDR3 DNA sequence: TGTGCCAGCAGTTTCCGCGGGGGATTATACGAGCAGTACTTC.

The CDR3 protein is CAISETAANYGYTF. In nucleotides, the CDR3 is TGTGCCATCAGTGAGACAGCAGCTAACTATGGCTACACCTTC. The J gene is TRBJ1-2, the V gene TRBV10-3; D is uncertain. This CDR3 comprises 14 residues. V was trimmed by 2 bases and J by 0 bases, leaving 7 bases between them. CDR1 is ENHRY, CDR2 SYGVKD, per germline.

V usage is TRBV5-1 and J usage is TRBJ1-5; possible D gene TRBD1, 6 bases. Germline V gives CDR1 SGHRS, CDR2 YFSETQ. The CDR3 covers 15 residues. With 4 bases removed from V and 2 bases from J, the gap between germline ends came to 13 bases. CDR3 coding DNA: TGCGCCAGCAGCATCGAGGGGGGCGGCAATCAGCCCCAGCATTTT. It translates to CASSIEGGGNQPQHF.

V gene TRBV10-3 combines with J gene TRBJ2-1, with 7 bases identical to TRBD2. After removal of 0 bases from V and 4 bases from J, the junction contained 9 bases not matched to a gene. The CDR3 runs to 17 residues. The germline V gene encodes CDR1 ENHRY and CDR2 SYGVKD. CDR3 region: CAISESAGDPPYNEQFF. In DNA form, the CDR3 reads TGTGCCATCAGTGAGTCGGCGGGGGACCCTCCTTACAATGAGCAGTTCTTC.

The CDR3 region has the DNA TGTGCCAGCAGCTTGACCCGAACCCTTAGGGTTTCACCCCTCCACTTT. Its translation: CASSLTRTLRVSPLHF. The chain couples TRBV7-8 to TRBJ1-6; D ambiguous. Germline lookup yields CDR1 SGHVS and CDR2 FQNEAQ. Trimming shortened V by 3 bases and J by 9 bases, and 18 bases separated the two germline ends. This CDR3 comprises 16 residues.

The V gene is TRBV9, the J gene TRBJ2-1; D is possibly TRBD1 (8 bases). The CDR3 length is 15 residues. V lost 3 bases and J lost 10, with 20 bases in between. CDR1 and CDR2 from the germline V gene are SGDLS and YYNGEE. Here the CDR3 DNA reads TGTGCCAGCAGCGCACAGGGGGGGAAGGTTAGCGAGCAGTTCTTC. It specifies CASSAQGGKVSEQFF.

The CDR3 reads CASTPRRGVNEQYF. The CDR3 DNA reads as TGTGCCAGCACTCCCAGGCGGGGGGTTAACGAGCAGTACTTC. This chain joins TRBV6-5 and TRBJ2-4; 8 bases match TRBD2. The end of the DNA is better explained by TRBJ2-7, so the J call may be wrong. Germline CDR1 reads MNHEY; CDR2 reads SVGAGI. This CDR3 is 14 amino acids long.

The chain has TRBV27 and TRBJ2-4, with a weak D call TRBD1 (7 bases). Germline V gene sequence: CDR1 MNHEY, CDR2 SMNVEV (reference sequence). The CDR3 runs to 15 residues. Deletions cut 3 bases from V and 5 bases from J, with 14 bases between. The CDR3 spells CASSFGGGDENIQYF. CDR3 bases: TGTGCCAGCAGTTTCGGAGGGGGCGACGAAAACATTCAGTACTTC.

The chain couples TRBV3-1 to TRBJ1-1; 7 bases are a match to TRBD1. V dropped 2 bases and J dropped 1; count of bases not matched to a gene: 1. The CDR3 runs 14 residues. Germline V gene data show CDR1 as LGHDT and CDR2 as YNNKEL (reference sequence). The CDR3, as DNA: TGTGCCAGCAGCCAACGGGACAGGAACACTGAAGCTTTCTTT. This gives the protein CASSQRDRNTEAFF. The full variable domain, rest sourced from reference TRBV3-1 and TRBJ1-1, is DTAVSQTPKYLVTQMGNDKSIKCEQNLGHDTMYWYKQDSKKFLKIMFSYNNKELIINETVPNRFSPKSPDKAHLNLHINSLELGDSAVYFCASSQRDRNTEAFFGQGTRLTVV.

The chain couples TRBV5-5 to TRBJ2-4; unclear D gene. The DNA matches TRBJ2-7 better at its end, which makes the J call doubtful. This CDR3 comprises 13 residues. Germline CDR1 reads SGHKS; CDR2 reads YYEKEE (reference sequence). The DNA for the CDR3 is TGTGCCAGCAGCGGCACTCGGGCCTACGAGCAGTACTTC. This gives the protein CASSGTRAYEQYF.

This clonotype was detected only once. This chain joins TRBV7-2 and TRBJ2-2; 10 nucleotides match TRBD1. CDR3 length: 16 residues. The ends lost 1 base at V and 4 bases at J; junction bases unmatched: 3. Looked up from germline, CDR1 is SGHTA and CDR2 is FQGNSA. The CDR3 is CASSLGGQGSTGELFF. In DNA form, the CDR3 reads TGTGCCAGCAGCTTAGGGGGACAGGGGAGCACCGGGGAGCTGTTTTTT.

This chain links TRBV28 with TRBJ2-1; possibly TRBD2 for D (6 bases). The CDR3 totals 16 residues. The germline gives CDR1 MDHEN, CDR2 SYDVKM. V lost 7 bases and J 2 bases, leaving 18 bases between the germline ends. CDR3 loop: CASTLLRGLTYNEQFF. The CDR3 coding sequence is TGTGCCAGCACCCTCCTTAGGGGACTCACCTACAATGAGCAGTTCTTC.

The CDR3 DNA reads TGCAGTGCGCCGGGACAGGCAACCTACGAGCAGTACTTC. Translation gives CSAPGQATYEQYF. The chain combines TRBV20-1 with TRBJ2-7; 8 nucleotides line up with TRBD1. CDR1 and CDR2 from the germline V gene are DFQATT and SNEGSKA (reference sequence). The CDR3 length is 13 residues. The V segment lost 6 bases and the J segment 2 bases; nucleotides outside the gene matches: 6.

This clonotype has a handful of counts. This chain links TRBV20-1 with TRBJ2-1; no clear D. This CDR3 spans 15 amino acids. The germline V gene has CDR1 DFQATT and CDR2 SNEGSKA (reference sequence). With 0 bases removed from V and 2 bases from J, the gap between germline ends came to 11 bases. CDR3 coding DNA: TGCAGTGCTAGAGATCTAGAGCACGCCTACAATGAGCAGTTCTTC. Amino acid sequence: CSARDLEHAYNEQFF.

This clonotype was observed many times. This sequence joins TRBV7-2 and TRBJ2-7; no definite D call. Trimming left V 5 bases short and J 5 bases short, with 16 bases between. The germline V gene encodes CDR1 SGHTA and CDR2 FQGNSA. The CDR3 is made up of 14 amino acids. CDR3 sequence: CASSTTALAHEQYF. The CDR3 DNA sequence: TGTGCCAGCAGCACCACGGCACTCGCGCACGAGCAGTACTTC.

In DNA form, the CDR3 reads TGCAGCGTTCCTGGCGGGGGGGGAGTTGGGAATGAGCAGTTCTTC. It is translated as CSVPGGGGVGNEQFF. The chain combines TRBV29-1 with TRBJ2-1, with 9 bases that match TRBD2. The CDR3 is 15 residues long. Losses at the gene ends were 5 bases for V and 7 bases for J; bases not matched to a gene: 12. Germline-derived CDR1 and CDR2 are SQVTM and ANQGSEA.

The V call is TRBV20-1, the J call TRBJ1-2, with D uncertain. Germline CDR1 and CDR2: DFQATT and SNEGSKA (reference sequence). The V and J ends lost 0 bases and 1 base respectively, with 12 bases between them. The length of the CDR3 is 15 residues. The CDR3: CSARDQADYNYGYTF. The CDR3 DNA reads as TGCAGTGCTAGAGATCAGGCGGACTATAACTATGGCTACACCTTC.

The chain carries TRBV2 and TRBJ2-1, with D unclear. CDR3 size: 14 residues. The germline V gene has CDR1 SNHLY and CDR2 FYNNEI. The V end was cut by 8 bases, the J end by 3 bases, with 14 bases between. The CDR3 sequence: CASGVLGFYNEQFF. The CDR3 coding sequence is TGTGCCAGCGGGGTTTTGGGGTTCTACAATGAGCAGTTCTTC.

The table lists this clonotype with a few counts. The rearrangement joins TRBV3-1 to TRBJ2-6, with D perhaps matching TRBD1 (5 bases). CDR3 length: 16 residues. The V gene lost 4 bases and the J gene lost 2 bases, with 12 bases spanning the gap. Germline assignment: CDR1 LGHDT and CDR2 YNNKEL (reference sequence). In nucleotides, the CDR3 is TGTGCCAGCAGCCCAGGGCAAGGGGCTGGGGCCAACGTCCTGACTTTC. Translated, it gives CASSPGQGAGANVLTF.

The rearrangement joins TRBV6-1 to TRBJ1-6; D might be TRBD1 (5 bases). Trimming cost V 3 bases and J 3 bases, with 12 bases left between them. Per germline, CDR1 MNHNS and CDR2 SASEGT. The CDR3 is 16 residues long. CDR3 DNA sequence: TGTGCCAGCAGTGACAGCGTGACAGTCTATAATTCACCCCTCCACTTT. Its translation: CASSDSVTVYNSPLHF.

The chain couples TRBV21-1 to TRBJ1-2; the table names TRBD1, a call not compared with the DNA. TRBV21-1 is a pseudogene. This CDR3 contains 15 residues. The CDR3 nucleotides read TGTGCCAGCAGCAAAGAACTGGGACAGACTCCTGGCTACACCTTC. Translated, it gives CASSKELGQTPGYTF.

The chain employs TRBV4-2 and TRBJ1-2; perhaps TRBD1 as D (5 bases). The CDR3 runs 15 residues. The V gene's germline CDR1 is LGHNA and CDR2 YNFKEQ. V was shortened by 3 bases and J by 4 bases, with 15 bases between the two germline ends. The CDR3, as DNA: TGTGCCAGCAGCCAGGGCAGGCAGGGAACCTATGGCTACACCTTC. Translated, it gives CASSQGRQGTYGYTF.

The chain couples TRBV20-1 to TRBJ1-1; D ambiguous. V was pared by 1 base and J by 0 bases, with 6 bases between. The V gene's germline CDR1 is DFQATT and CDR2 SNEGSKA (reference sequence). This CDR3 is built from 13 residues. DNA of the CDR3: TGCAGTGCTAGAGTTGTTATGAACACTGAAGCTTTCTTT. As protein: CSARVVMNTEAFF.